This TCR beta chain came from a study of blood T cells in healthy people across ages. Together with a sample-barcoded 5' primer, a J-beta primer mix was included in a second PCR lasting about 7 to 12 cycles. Paired-end reads containing CDR3 totaled no fewer than 2.5 million for each sample. TCRdb passed the 5' RACE reads through MiXCR, listing each CDR3 protein once. The table has 800,000 to 950,000 distinct CDR3 sequences, 25% to 30% seen once. The sample also formed part of further work on T cells of mothers and their children. That paper states: A few mothers and their six children, all healthy Caucasians, donated. Amplification in the second PCR used the M1S primer, which added sample barcodes and 2-4 random nucleotides.

This clonotype was sampled from a woman between 40 and 55 years old in good health. The sequencing input was blood.

The CDR3 reads CASSLTTGGSTQYF. CDR3 nucleotide sequence: TGTGCCAGCAGCTTAACAACAGGGGGAAGTACGCAGTATTTT. This sequence joins TRBV7-3 and TRBJ2-3, with 8 bases that match TRBD1. With V trimmed by 0 bases and J by 8 bases, 4 bases remained unmatched. The CDR3 totals 14 residues. The V gene's germline CDR1 is SGHTA and CDR2 FQGTGA. Full variable domain (remainder filled in from reference TRBV7-3 and TRBJ2-3): GAGVSQTPSNKVTEKGKYVELRCDPISGHTALYWYRQSLGQGPEFLIYFQGTGAADDSGLPNDRFFAVRPEGSVSTLKIQRTERGDSAVYLCASSLTTGGSTQYFGPGTRLTVL.